These 18 T cell receptor beta chains were sequenced from one sample in a study of memory CD4+ T cells and cytomegalovirus serostatus. Some clones are missing from TCRdb's copy, which holds only in-frame ones; the method was immunoSEQ multiplex PCR. The data contain about 82,000 clones, approximately 84% of them singletons. Single viable CD3+CD4+CD8-CD45RO+ cells were sorted as the memory CD4+ T cells. Sequencing was carried out using memory CD4+ T cells from blood. These receptor sequences come from an adult in good health and CMV-seronegative.

The rearrangement joins TRBV10-3 to TRBJ1-1; D call uncertain. Germline CDR1 is ENHRY and CDR2 is SYGVKD. Trimming cost V 4 bases and J 1 base, with 7 bases left between them. CDR3 length equals 13 residues. CDR3 in DNA: TGTGCCATCAGTGGACCCGGGAACACTGAAGCTTTCTTT. It is translated as CAISGPGNTEAFF.

This chain uses TRBV5-4 with TRBJ2-5; no firm D call. Deletions cut 4 bases from V and 0 bases from J, with 10 bases between. The length of the CDR3 is 14 residues. Germline lookup yields CDR1 SGHNT and CDR2 YYREEE (reference sequence). The CDR3 sequence is CASSRTVYQETQYF. DNA of the CDR3: TGTGCCAGCAGCCGAACAGTATACCAAGAGACCCAGTACTTC.

V is TRBV9 and J is TRBJ1-2; no definite D call. The germline V and J ends were trimmed by 0 bases and 6 bases, with 9 bases remaining between them. Germline CDR1 is SGDLS and CDR2 is YYNGEE. The CDR3 extends over 13 amino acids. This chain's CDR3 is CASSVGSLDGYTF. CDR3 sequence (DNA): TGTGCCAGCAGCGTAGGGTCCCTCGATGGCTACACCTTC.

This sequence joins TRBV18 and TRBJ2-5; D remains ambiguous. Per the germline V gene, CDR1 is KGHSH and CDR2 is LQKENI. V was shortened by 0 bases and J by 4 bases, with 6 bases between the two germline ends. The CDR3 runs 13 residues. CDR3 coding DNA: TGTGCCAGCTCACCACCGACTTTAGAGACCCAGTACTTC. It specifies CASSPPTLETQYF. The variable domain in full, with the rest retrieved from reference TRBV18 and TRBJ2-5, is NAGVMQNPRHLVRRRGQEARLRCSPMKGHSHVYWYRQLPEEGLKFMVYLQKENIIDESGMPKERFSAEFPKEGPSILRIQQVVRGDSAAYFCASSPPTLETQYFGPGTRLLVL.

The chain carries TRBV30 and TRBJ1-5; tentative D call: TRBD1 (5 bases). The CDR3 covers 14 residues. V was clipped by 3 bases and J by 7 bases, with 16 bases between them. Germline V gene lookup returns CDR1 GTSNPN and CDR2 SVGIG (reference sequence). CDR3 sequence reads: CAWSPGGGTQPQHF. CDR3 nucleotide sequence: TGTGCCTGGAGCCCTGGGGGGGGAACACAGCCCCAGCATTTT. The whole variable domain, filled in from reference TRBV30 and TRBJ1-5, reads SQTIHQWPATLVQPVGSPLSLECTVEGTSNPNLYWYRQAAGRGLQLLFYSVGIGQISSEVPQNLSASRPQDRQFILSSKKLLLSDSGFYLCAWSPGGGTQPQHFGDGTRLSIL.

The chain uses TRBV5-6 and TRBJ2-7; perhaps TRBD1 as D (6 bases). The CDR3 loop spans 12 amino acids. Germline loops: CDR1 SGHDT, CDR2 YYEEEE. The V and J ends lost 4 bases and 4 bases respectively, with 9 bases between them. The CDR3 nucleotides are TGTGCCAGCAGCCGGACAGTGTACGAGCAGTACTTC. Translated, it gives CASSRTVYEQYF.

The rearrangement links TRBV7-3 to TRBJ2-3, with 7 bases matching TRBD2. V gave up 4 bases and J gave up 2 bases; unmatched junction bases: 3. The CDR3 extends over 14 amino acids. Germline CDR1 SGHTA, CDR2 FQGTGA. The CDR3: CASSSGTTTDTQYF. The CDR3 nucleotides read TGTGCCAGCAGCTCAGGGACTACCACAGATACGCAGTATTTT.

V usage is TRBV5-1 and J usage is TRBJ2-1; 10 nucleotides agree with TRBD2. Trimming took 0 bases from V and 5 from J; bases not matched to a gene: 8. CDR3 size: 17 residues. From germline, CDR1 is SGHRS and CDR2 YFSETQ. The CDR3 coding sequence is TGCGCCAGCAGCTTGGGGGCTAGCGGGGGCTCAGACAATGAGCAGTTCTTC. Translated, it gives CASSLGASGGSDNEQFF.

The J gene is TRBJ2-5, the V gene TRBV11-2; D remains ambiguous. CDR1 SGHAT and CDR2 FQNNGV come from the germline V gene. Trimming left V 5 bases short and J 5 bases short, with 18 bases between. This CDR3 spans 15 amino acids. The CDR3 protein is CASSLRRSDGETQYF. CDR3 DNA: TGTGCCAGCAGCCTACGTCGCAGCGACGGTGAGACCCAGTACTTC.

This chain joins TRBV11-2 and TRBJ1-1; perhaps TRBD1 as D (6 bases). The germline V gene has CDR1 SGHAT and CDR2 FQNNGV. The CDR3 length is 15 residues. Trimming cost V 3 bases and J 6 bases, with 17 bases left between them. In DNA form, the CDR3 reads TGTGCCAGCAGCTTCTCCGGGACATTTCGTCCTGAAGCTTTCTTT. It yields the protein CASSFSGTFRPEAFF.

The rearrangement joins TRBV7-9 to TRBJ1-1; D ambiguous. V lost 1 base and J lost 1, with 7 bases in between. The CDR3 runs to 14 residues. Looked up from germline, CDR1 is SEHNR and CDR2 is FQNEAQ (reference sequence). CDR3 protein: CASSLGTANTEAFF. In DNA form, the CDR3 reads TGTGCCAGCAGCTTAGGAACAGCGAACACTGAAGCTTTCTTT.

This clone turned up a few times. This rearrangement joins TRBV30 to TRBJ1-1; no firm D call. Trimming shortened V by 3 bases and J by 1 base, and 3 bases separated the two germline ends. Germline lookup yields CDR1 GTSNPN and CDR2 SVGIG (reference sequence). The CDR3 has 11 amino acids. CDR3 in DNA: TGTGCCTGGAGATGGAACACTGAAGCTTTCTTT. It codes for CAWRWNTEAFF.

The V gene is TRBV27, the J gene TRBJ2-1; 8 bases map to TRBD2. Germline CDR1 is MNHEY and CDR2 is SMNVEV (reference sequence). V shed 7 bases, J shed 8 bases, and the junction held 7 bases outside the gene matches. The CDR3 consists of 13 residues. The CDR3 bases are TGTGCCAGCACCGGGGGGGCCGCTCATGAGCAGTTCTTC. Protein: CASTGGAAHEQFF.

This chain connects TRBV9 to TRBJ1-6; D is perhaps TRBD1 (5 bases). V lost 2 bases and J lost 6, with 12 bases in between. Per the germline V gene, CDR1 is SGDLS and CDR2 is YYNGEE. The CDR3 is 15 residues long. Written as DNA, the CDR3 is TGTGCCAGCAGCGTGAAGGGGCAGCCTAATTCACCCCTCCACTTT. Protein product: CASSVKGQPNSPLHF.

The chain employs TRBV4-2 and TRBJ1-4, with D perhaps matching TRBD1 (6 bases). CDR1 and CDR2 from the germline V gene are LGHNA and YNFKEQ. Between the trimmed V and J ends, which lost 1 base and 7 bases, there was a span of 13 bases. The CDR3 covers 15 residues. CDR3 residues: CASSQAAQGGEKLFF. The CDR3 DNA reads as TGTGCCAGCAGCCAAGCTGCACAGGGAGGTGAAAAACTGTTTTTT.

This clone was recorded a few times. CDR3 sequence (DNA): TGCGCCAGCAGCAAGGACAGGACGATGTTGAACACTGAAGCTTTCTTT. Translation: CASSKDRTMLNTEAFF. The rearrangement links TRBV4-1 to TRBJ1-1; 7 bases match TRBD1. The CDR3 sequence is 16 residues long. Germline CDR1 MGHRA, CDR2 YSYEKL. The V and J ends lost 5 bases and 0 bases, in that order; junction bases with no gene match: 9.

This clone was counted a few times. The chain recombines TRBV2 with TRBJ1-6; D is uncertain. Germline assignment: CDR1 SNHLY and CDR2 FYNNEI. The CDR3 has 12 residues. V was shortened by 4 bases and J by 15 bases, with 13 bases between the two germline ends. The CDR3 is CASSVQAPVLHF. The CDR3 coding sequence is TGTGCCAGCAGTGTTCAGGCCCCGGTCCTCCACTTT.

J is TRBJ2-3 and V is TRBV5-4, with a weak D call TRBD1 (6 bases). The V end was cut by 1 base, the J end by 1 base, with 10 bases between. Germline assignment: CDR1 SGHNT and CDR2 YYREEE (reference sequence). This CDR3 region has 15 residues. The CDR3 sequence is CASSLQAGGTDTQYF. The DNA of the CDR3 is TGTGCCAGCAGCTTGCAGGCAGGGGGCACAGATACGCAGTATTTT. Looking up the rest from reference TRBV5-4 and TRBJ2-3 gives the full variable domain: ETGVTQSPTHLIKTRGQQVTLRCSSQSGHNTVSWYQQALGQGPQFIFQYYREEENGRGNFPPRFSGLQFPNYSSELNVNALELDDSALYLCASSLQAGGTDTQYFGPGTRLTVL.